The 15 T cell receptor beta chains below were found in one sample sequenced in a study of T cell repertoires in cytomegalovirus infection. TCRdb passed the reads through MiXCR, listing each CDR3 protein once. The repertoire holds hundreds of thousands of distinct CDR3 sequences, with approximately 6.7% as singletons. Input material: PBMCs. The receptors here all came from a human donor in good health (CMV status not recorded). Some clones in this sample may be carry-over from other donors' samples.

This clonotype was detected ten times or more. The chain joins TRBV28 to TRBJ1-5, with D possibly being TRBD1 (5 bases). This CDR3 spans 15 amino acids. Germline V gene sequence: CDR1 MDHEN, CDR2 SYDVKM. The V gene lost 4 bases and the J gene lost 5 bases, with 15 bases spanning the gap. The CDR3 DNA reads TGTGCCAGCAGTTCGACAGTGACTGTCCATCAGCCCCAGCATTTT. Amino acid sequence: CASSSTVTVHQPQHF. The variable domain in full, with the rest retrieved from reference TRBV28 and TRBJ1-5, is DVKVTQSSRYLVKRTGEKVFLECVQDMDHENMFWYRQDPGLGLRLIYFSYDVKMKEKGDIPEGYSVSREKKERFSLILESASTNQTSMYLCASSSTVTVHQPQHFGDGTRLSIL.

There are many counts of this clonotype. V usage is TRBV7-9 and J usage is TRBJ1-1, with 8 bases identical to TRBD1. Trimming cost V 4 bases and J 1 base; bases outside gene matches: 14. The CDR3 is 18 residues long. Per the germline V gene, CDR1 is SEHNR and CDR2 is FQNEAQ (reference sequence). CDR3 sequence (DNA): TGTGCCAGCAGCTGGCAAACGCCGGGACAGGATCGGAACACTGAAGCTTTCTTT. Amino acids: CASSWQTPGQDRNTEAFF.

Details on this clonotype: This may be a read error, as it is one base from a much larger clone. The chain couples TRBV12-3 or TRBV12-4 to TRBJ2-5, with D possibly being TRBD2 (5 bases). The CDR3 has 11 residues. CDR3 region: CVSGRGETQYF. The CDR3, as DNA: TGTGTCAGCGGACGGGGAGAGACCCAGTACTTC.

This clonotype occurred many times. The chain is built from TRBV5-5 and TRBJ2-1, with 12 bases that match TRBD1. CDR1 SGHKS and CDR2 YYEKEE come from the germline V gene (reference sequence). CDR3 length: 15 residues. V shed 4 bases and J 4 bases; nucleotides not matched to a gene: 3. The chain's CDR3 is CASSRDRGQYNEQFF. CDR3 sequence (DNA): TGTGCCAGCAGCCGGGACAGGGGGCAGTACAATGAGCAGTTCTTC.

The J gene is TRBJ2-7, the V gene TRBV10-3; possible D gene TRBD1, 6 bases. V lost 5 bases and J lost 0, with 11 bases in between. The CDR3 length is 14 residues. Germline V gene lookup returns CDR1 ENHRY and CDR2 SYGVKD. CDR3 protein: CAISPRDISYEQYF. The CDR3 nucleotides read TGTGCCATCAGTCCCCGGGACATCTCCTACGAGCAGTACTTC.

DNA for the CDR3: TGCAGTGCCTACCCCCCGAGACAGGGGTACAATGAGCAGTTCTTC. This encodes CSAYPPRQGYNEQFF. This sequence joins TRBV20-1 and TRBJ2-1; TRBD1 aligns across 8 bases. Germline CDR1 and CDR2: DFQATT and SNEGSKA (reference sequence). The CDR3 contains 15 residues. V shed 6 bases, J shed 4 bases, and the junction held 11 bases outside the gene matches.

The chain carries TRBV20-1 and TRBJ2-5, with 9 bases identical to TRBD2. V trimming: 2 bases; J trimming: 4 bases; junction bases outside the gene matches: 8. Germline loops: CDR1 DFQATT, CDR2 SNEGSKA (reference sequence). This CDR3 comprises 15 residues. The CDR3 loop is CSARSARGLAETQYF. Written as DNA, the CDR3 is TGCAGTGCTAGAAGTGCCCGGGGACTAGCAGAGACCCAGTACTTC.

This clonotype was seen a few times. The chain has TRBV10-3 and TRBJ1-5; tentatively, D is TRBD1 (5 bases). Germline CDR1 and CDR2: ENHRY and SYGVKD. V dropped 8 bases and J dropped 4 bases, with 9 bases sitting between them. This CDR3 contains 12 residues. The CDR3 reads CAIETENQPQHF. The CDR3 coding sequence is TGTGCCATCGAGACAGAAAATCAGCCCCAGCATTTT.

The CDR3 DNA is TGCAGCGTTGAACTCCCAACAGGCGACACAGATACGCAGTATTTT. This encodes CSVELPTGDTDTQYF. The V gene is TRBV29-1, the J gene TRBJ2-3; perhaps TRBD1 as D (5 bases). Germline CDR1 reads SQVTM; CDR2 reads ANQGSEA. Trimming cost V 2 bases and J 2 bases, with 14 bases left between them. The CDR3 is made up of 15 amino acids.

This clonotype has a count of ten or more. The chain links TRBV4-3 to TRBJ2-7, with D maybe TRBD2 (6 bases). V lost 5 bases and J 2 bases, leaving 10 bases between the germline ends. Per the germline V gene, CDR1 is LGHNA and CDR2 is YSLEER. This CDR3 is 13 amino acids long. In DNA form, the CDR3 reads TGCGCCAGCAGCGGAGGGCCAGCCTACGAGCAGTACTTC. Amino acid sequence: CASSGGPAYEQYF.

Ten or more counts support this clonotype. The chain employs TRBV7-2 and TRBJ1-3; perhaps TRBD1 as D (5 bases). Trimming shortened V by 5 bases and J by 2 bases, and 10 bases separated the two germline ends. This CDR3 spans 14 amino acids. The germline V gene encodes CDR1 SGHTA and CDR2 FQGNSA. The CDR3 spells CASSPEGTGNTIYF. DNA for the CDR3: TGTGCCAGCAGCCCGGAGGGGACTGGAAACACCATATATTTT.

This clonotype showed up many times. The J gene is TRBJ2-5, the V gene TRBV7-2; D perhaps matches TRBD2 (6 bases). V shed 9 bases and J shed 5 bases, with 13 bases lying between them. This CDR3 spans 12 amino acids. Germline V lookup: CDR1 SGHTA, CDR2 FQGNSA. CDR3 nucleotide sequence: TGTGCCAGTAGGGACTTAGGGGAGACCCAGTACTTC. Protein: CASRDLGETQYF.

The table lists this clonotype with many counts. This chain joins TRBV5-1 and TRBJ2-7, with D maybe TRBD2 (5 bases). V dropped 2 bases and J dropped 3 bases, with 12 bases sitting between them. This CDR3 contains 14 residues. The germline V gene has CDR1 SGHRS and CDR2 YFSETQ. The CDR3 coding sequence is TGCGCCAGCAGCTTATTGTGGGGAGACTACGAGCAGTACTTC. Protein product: CASSLLWGDYEQYF.

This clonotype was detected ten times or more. The CDR3 protein is CSAKAGGLSGFF. The CDR3 DNA reads as TGCAGTGCTAAGGCGGGTGGCCTGAGCGGTTTCTTT. This rearrangement joins TRBV20-1 to TRBJ1-1, with D uncertain. With 4 bases removed from V and 13 bases from J, the gap between germline ends came to 19 bases. Germline CDR1 reads DFQATT; CDR2 reads SNEGSKA (reference sequence). The CDR3 extends over 12 amino acids.

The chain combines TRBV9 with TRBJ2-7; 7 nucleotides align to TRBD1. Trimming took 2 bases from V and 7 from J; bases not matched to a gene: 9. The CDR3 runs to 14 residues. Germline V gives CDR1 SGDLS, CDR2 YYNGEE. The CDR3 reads CASSVGQSWREQYF. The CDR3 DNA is TGTGCCAGCAGCGTGGGACAGTCTTGGCGGGAGCAGTACTTC.